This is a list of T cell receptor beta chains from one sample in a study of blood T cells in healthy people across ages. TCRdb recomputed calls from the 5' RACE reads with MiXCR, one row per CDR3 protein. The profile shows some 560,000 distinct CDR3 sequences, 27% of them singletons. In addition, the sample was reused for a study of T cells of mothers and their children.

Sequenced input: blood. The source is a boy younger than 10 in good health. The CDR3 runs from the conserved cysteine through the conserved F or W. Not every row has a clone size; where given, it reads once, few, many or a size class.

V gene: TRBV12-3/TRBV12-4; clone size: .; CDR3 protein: CASSITWGQGTGELFF
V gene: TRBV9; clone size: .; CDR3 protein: CASSVLGSADTQYF
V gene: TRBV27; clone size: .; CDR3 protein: CAGSTSLYYEQYF
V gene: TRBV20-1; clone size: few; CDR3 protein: CSAAGGETQYF
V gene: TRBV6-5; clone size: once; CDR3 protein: CASMGAGGRTDTQYF
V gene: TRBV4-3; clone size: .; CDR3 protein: CASSQSFGQGRETQYF
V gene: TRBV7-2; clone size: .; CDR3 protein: CASSSRQLNF
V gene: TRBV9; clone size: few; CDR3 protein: CASSGPGLADTGELFF
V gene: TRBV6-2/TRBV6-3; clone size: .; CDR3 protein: CASSYIEETQYF
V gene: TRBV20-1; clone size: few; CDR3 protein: CSASASGTDTQYF
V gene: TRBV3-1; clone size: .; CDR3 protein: CASSHPTTGVSYEQYF
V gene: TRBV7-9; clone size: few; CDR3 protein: CASSRAKGQNEKLFF
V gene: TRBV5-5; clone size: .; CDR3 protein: CASHLAGERYEQYF
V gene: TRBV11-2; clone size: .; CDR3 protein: CASRRRTGGGETQYF
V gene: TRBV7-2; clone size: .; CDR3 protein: CVSRGQPQETQYF
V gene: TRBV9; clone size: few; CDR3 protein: CASSVVPLKGGTYNEQFF
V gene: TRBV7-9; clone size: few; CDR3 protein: CASSARWGQFF
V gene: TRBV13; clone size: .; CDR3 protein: CASSLRDGRSYSNQPQHF
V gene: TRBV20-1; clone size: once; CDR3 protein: CSALVTGPGNEKLFF
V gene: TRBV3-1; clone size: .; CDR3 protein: CASSQEGAGGPREQYF
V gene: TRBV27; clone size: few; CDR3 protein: CASSPQYQETQYF
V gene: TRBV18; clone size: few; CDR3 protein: CASSPRQTSTNEKLFF
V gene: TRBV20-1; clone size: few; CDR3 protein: CSARSPSGSNEQFF
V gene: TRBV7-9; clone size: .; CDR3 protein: CASSMSRDLGHNEQFF
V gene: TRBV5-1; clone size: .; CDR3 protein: CASSPRQTVNTEAFF
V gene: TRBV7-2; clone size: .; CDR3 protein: CASSLGAAGGEQYF
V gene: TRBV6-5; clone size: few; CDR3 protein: CASSRSGDTQYF